The clone carrying this T cell receptor (beta chain) was counted only a few times. The antigen is undetermined. The CDR3 runs to 13 residues. V gave up 5 bases and J gave up 5 bases, with 12 bases separating them. The germline CDR1 and CDR2 sequences are MNHEY and SVGAGI. The sample belongs to a study of cytomegalovirus exposure and HLA in healthy donors. Study-level background: The study's early data release held 80 million to 95 million unique TCRs from HLA-typed donors. Study results and limitations: Most of the TCR beta V segments (in an earlier analysis) were productive either about 87% or about 30% of the time.

PCR employed 60 Vbeta and 13 Jbeta primers. Data came from immunoSEQ multiplex PCR; TCRdb stores just in-frame clones and leaves some out. The table shows approximately 100,000 clones, with around 59% occurring only once. The sequence was obtained from a human donor in good health. The genes are TRBV6-5 and TRBJ1-1, with D possibly being TRBD1 (5 bases). Sequenced: PBMCs. The CDR3 region is CASSIQGRTEAFF. The CDR3 nucleotides read TGTGCCAGCAGTATTCAGGGAAGGACTGAAGCTTTCTTT.